This T cell receptor beta chain was recorded in a study of shared clonotypes between healthy human individuals. The germline V gene has CDR1 SGHDT and CDR2 YYEEEE. The CDR3 totals 16 residues. The V gene lost 3 bases and the J gene lost 0 bases, with 16 bases spanning the gap. Libraries were prepared by immunoSEQ multiplex PCR; TCRdb keeps only in-frame clonotypes and omits some of them. Of about 560,000 clones in the sample, around three quarters were seen once. This receptor was obtained from a woman aged 40 to 49 in good health. Some clones in this sample may be carry-over from other donors' samples. The rearrangement uses TRBV5-6 and TRBJ2-7, with D maybe TRBD2 (6 bases). The specimen was PBMCs. This CDR3 reads CASSYLPRELSYEQYF. The DNA for the CDR3 is TGTGCCAGCAGCTATCTCCCCCGGGAGCTCTCCTACGAGCAGTACTTC.